These 32 T cell receptor beta chains came from one sample sequenced in a study of T cell responses to AZD1222 COVID-19 vaccine. The method was immunoSEQ multiplex PCR; TCRdb's version includes in-frame clones alone and lacks a portion of them. The sample shows roughly 100,000 clones, roughly 87% of them seen only once. This sample comprised peripheral blood, obtained 28 days after the second AZD1222 dose. These receptors were collected from an adult who received the AZD1222 COVID-19 vaccine.

This chain joins TRBV6-2 or TRBV6-3 and TRBJ2-7; a weak D match, TRBD1 (6 bases). CDR3 size: 14 residues. Looked up from germline, CDR1 is MNHEY and CDR2 is SVGEGT. The V and J ends lost 6 bases and 4 bases respectively, with 16 bases between them. CDR3 loop: CASSLQGTLYEQYF. CDR3 DNA: TGTGCCAGCAGCCTCCAGGGGACCTTGTACGAGCAGTACTTC.

The V gene is TRBV10-3, the J gene TRBJ1-3; no reliable D call. The CDR3 totals 15 residues. Looked up from germline, CDR1 is ENHRY and CDR2 is SYGVKD. V was shortened by 2 bases and J by 0 bases, with 8 bases between the two germline ends. In DNA form, the CDR3 reads TGTGCCATCAGTGAGGGTGCTCTCTCTGGAAACACCATATATTTT. As protein: CAISEGALSGNTIYF.

The chain employs TRBV7-9 and TRBJ2-3, with a weak D call TRBD1 (6 bases). Germline V gene data show CDR1 as SEHNR and CDR2 as FQNEAQ (reference sequence). This CDR3 is 14 amino acids long. Trimming pared 5 bases from V and 4 bases from J, leaving 13 bases between. In DNA, the CDR3 is TGTGCCAGCAGCACCGGGTCAGGGGCAGATACGCAGTATTTT. It encodes CASSTGSGADTQYF.

This clone was detected a few times. J is TRBJ1-6 and V is TRBV13; perhaps TRBD1 as D (5 bases). The CDR3 has 17 amino acids. CDR1 and CDR2 from the germline V gene are PRHDT and FYEKMQ (reference sequence). The ends were cut back, 4 bases at V and 10 bases at J, with 23 bases in the middle. In DNA, the CDR3 is TGTGCCAGCAGCTCCAGAGGTCCGGGGCAACTCGGATCACCCCTCCACTTT. Translated, it gives CASSSRGPGQLGSPLHF. The full variable domain, with the rest looked up from reference TRBV13 and TRBJ1-6, is AAGVIQSPRHLIKEKRETATLKCYPIPRHDTVYWYQQGPGQDPQFLISFYEKMQSDKGSIPDRFSAQQFSDYHSELNMSSLELGDSALYFCASSSRGPGQLGSPLHFGNGTRLTVT.

This chain connects TRBV3-1 (or the pseudogene TRBV3-2) to TRBJ2-7; D is unclear. Trimming pared 5 bases from V and 0 bases from J, leaving 5 bases between. The germline gives CDR1 LGHDT, CDR2 YNNKEL (reference sequence). The length of the CDR3 is 12 residues. CDR3 protein: CASSRLSYEQYF. The CDR3 DNA sequence: TGTGCCAGCAGCAGACTCTCCTACGAGCAGTACTTC.

The chain carries TRBV7-9 and TRBJ2-7, with 8 nucleotides matching TRBD2. The CDR3 has 15 amino acids. Germline assignment: CDR1 SEHNR and CDR2 FQNEAQ (reference sequence). The trim removed 6 bases at V and 0 bases at J, leaving 7 bases unmatched. CDR3 sequence: CASSNTGTSSYEQYF. DNA of the CDR3: TGTGCCAGCAGTAATACCGGGACTAGCTCCTACGAGCAGTACTTC.

This sequence joins TRBV19 and TRBJ2-1; D is unclear. This CDR3 spans 12 amino acids. The ends were cut back, 7 bases at V and 4 bases at J, with 8 bases in the middle. Per germline, CDR1 LNHDA and CDR2 SQIVND (reference sequence). CDR3 nucleotide sequence: TGTGCCAGTATATCCGGATACAATGAGCAGTTCTTC. It codes for CASISGYNEQFF.

This chain joins TRBV7-2 and TRBJ1-5, with TRBD1 identical over 8 bases. Per germline, CDR1 SGHTA and CDR2 FQGNSA. With 5 bases clipped from V and 6 bases from J, the junction kept 12 bases outside the gene matches. This CDR3 is 16 amino acids long. The CDR3 region has the DNA TGTGCCAGCAGCCGCTCCGGACAGGGATCAAGTCAGCCCCAGCATTTT. It is translated as CASSRSGQGSSQPQHF.

This clone has just a few counts. V gene TRBV5-1 combines with J gene TRBJ2-7; 9 nucleotides line up with TRBD2. The ends lost 0 bases at V and 2 bases at J; junction bases unmatched: 9. CDR3 size: 17 residues. Germline V gene data show CDR1 as SGHRS and CDR2 as YFSETQ. The CDR3 nucleotides are TGCGCCAGCAGCTTGGCCGTTAGGCGGGAGGGGGCCTACGAGCAGTACTTC. It encodes CASSLAVRREGAYEQYF. Full variable domain (missing parts from reference TRBV5-1 and TRBJ2-7): KAGVTQTPRYLIKTRGQQVTLSCSPISGHRSVSWYQQTPGQGLQFLFEYFSETQRNKGNFPGRFSGRQFSNSRSEMNVSTLELGDSALYLCASSLAVRREGAYEQYFGPGTRLTVT.

The gene calls are TRBV7-2 and TRBJ2-7; the D gene is possibly TRBD1 (7 bases). This CDR3 is built from 16 residues. Looked up from germline, CDR1 is SGHTA and CDR2 is FQGNSA. V was shortened by 4 bases and J by 4 bases, with 20 bases between the two germline ends. CDR3 sequence: CASSSQGGTSSYEQYF. DNA for the CDR3: TGTGCCAGCAGCTCGCAGGGGGGTACTAGCTCTTACGAGCAGTACTTC.

The chain recombines TRBV11-3 with TRBJ1-4; maybe TRBD1 (6 bases). This CDR3 is 16 amino acids long. The ends were cut back, 2 bases at V and 8 bases at J, with 18 bases in the middle. Per the germline V gene, CDR1 is SGHNT and CDR2 is YENEEA. The CDR3 loop is CASSLRGTAREEKLFF. The CDR3 nucleotides are TGTGCCAGCAGCTTAAGGGGGACGGCCCGAGAAGAAAAACTGTTTTTT.

On this clone: Other DNA variants within this sample encode the same CDR3. The J gene is TRBJ2-2, the V gene TRBV19, with TRBD2 as a possible D gene (5 bases). CDR1 and CDR2 (germline): LNHDA, SQIVND (reference sequence). CDR3 size: 15 residues. V lost 9 bases and J lost 1, with 15 bases in between. The DNA for the CDR3 is TGTGCCAGCCGAAAAGGACGGGGGAACACCGGGGAGCTGTTTTTT. Encoded protein: CASRKGRGNTGELFF.

The chain carries TRBV5-1 and TRBJ2-7; D uncertain. V lost 0 bases and J lost 4, with 5 bases in between. CDR3 size: 12 residues. Germline V CDR1 and CDR2: SGHRS, YFSETQ. CDR3 loop: CASSLDQYEQYF. The CDR3 DNA reads as TGCGCCAGCAGCTTGGATCAATACGAGCAGTACTTC. The complete variable domain, with remaining parts taken from reference TRBV5-1 and TRBJ2-7, reads KAGVTQTPRYLIKTRGQQVTLSCSPISGHRSVSWYQQTPGQGLQFLFEYFSETQRNKGNFPGRFSGRQFSNSRSEMNVSTLELGDSALYLCASSLDQYEQYFGPGTRLTVT.

The chain recombines TRBV2 with TRBJ1-2; D is uncertain. V was clipped by 4 bases and J by 0 bases, with 3 bases between them. The length of the CDR3 is 12 residues. In germline, CDR1 is SNHLY, CDR2 FYNNEI. The CDR3: CASSAANYGYTF. DNA of the CDR3: TGTGCCAGCAGTGCCGCTAACTATGGCTACACCTTC.

J is TRBJ2-2 and V is TRBV5-1, with TRBD2 identical over 8 bases. Germline V lookup: CDR1 SGHRS, CDR2 YFSETQ. The CDR3 has 16 residues. The J segment lost 1 base and the V segment lost 4 bases, leaving 6 bases of the junction unmatched. This chain's CDR3 is CASSPTSGVNTGELFF. The DNA for the CDR3 is TGCGCCAGCAGCCCTACTAGCGGAGTGAACACCGGGGAGCTGTTTTTT. Together with reference TRBV5-1 and TRBJ2-2, the CDR3 gives the full variable domain: KAGVTQTPRYLIKTRGQQVTLSCSPISGHRSVSWYQQTPGQGLQFLFEYFSETQRNKGNFPGRFSGRQFSNSRSEMNVSTLELGDSALYLCASSPTSGVNTGELFFGEGSRLTVL.

The chain has TRBV28 and TRBJ2-6, with no clear D. V lost 2 bases and J 0 bases, leaving 5 bases between the germline ends. The CDR3 runs 15 residues. Germline lookup yields CDR1 MDHEN and CDR2 SYDVKM. The CDR3 DNA reads as TGTGCCAGCAGTTTACCGGCCTCTGGGGCCAACGTCCTGACTTTC. As protein: CASSLPASGANVLTF.

This chain uses TRBV28 with TRBJ1-1; 7 positions match TRBD1. The CDR3 is 16 amino acids. Germline CDR1 MDHEN, CDR2 SYDVKM. V lost 5 bases, J lost 5 bases, and 14 bases stayed unmatched. CDR3 bases: TGTGCCAGCAGTCTCGAGAGGGGGCGGGAGTCTACTGAAGCTTTCTTT. Its translation is CASSLERGRESTEAFF.

The chain carries TRBV5-5 and TRBJ2-1; D could derive from TRBD1 or TRBD2 (5 bases each). The CDR3 runs to 16 residues. The V end lost 0 bases, the J end lost 9 bases, and 19 bases lay between the germline ends. From germline, CDR1 is SGHKS and CDR2 YYEKEE (reference sequence). CDR3 DNA: TGTGCCAGCAGCTTGGTTTTGAGGGGAGTCGATAGTGAGCAGTTCTTC. The encoded protein is CASSLVLRGVDSEQFF.

In this sample, this clone turned up once. V gene TRBV30 combines with J gene TRBJ1-1; TRBD1 is a possible D gene (6 bases). Trimming removed 3 bases at V and 7 bases at J, with 12 bases between. The CDR3 length is 12 residues. Looked up from germline, CDR1 is GTSNPN and CDR2 is SVGIG (reference sequence). CDR3 loop: CAWSTQGFEAFF. For the CDR3, the DNA is TGTGCCTGGAGCACACAGGGTTTTGAAGCTTTCTTT.

The chain links TRBV10-1 to TRBJ1-1; D is possibly TRBD1 (6 bases). Trimming removed 2 bases from V and 4 bases from J, with 8 bases in between. Germline V lookup: CDR1 WNHNN, CDR2 SYGVQD (reference sequence). This CDR3 has 13 amino acids. The CDR3 region has the DNA TGCGCCAGCAGTGAGAGAGGGGGCACTGAAGCTTTCTTT. Translating it yields CASSERGGTEAFF.

This clone was recorded once. This chain uses TRBV3-1 (or the pseudogene TRBV3-2) with TRBJ1-3; no clear D gene. From germline, CDR1 is LGHDT and CDR2 YNNKEL (reference sequence). Trimming pared 2 bases from V and 0 bases from J, leaving 20 bases between. This CDR3 is 19 amino acids long. The CDR3 loop is CASSQYEGWRLLSGNTIYF. In nucleotides, the CDR3 is TGTGCCAGCAGCCAATACGAGGGATGGCGGTTGCTCTCTGGAAACACCATATATTTT.

V and J are TRBV18 and TRBJ1-4; D is undetermined. V lost 5 bases and J 3 bases, leaving 13 bases between the germline ends. The CDR3 contains 15 residues. CDR1 is KGHSH, CDR2 LQKENI, per germline. The CDR3 is CASSGWTGANEKLFF. In DNA, the CDR3 is TGTGCCAGCTCAGGATGGACTGGGGCTAATGAAAAACTGTTTTTT.

The chain uses TRBV7-9 and TRBJ1-6; D remains unclear. There are 12 residues in the CDR3. V lost 5 bases and J 7 bases, leaving 6 bases between the germline ends. Germline V lookup: CDR1 SEHNR, CDR2 FQNEAQ (reference sequence). The CDR3 region has the DNA TGTGCCAGCAGCCTTCAAAATTCACCCCTCCACTTT. Amino acid sequence: CASSLQNSPLHF.

The CDR3 sequence is CASSRTGSATGELFF. DNA for the CDR3: TGTGCCAGCAGCCGGACAGGGTCGGCCACCGGGGAGCTGTTTTTT. The chain uses TRBV25-1 and TRBJ2-2; 8 nucleotides align to TRBD1. Germline V gene lookup returns CDR1 MGHDK and CDR2 SYGVNS. V lost 6 bases and J lost 4; bases outside the gene matches: 7. This CDR3 is 15 amino acids long.

The rearrangement uses TRBV4-1 and TRBJ2-4; 13 nucleotides line up with TRBD2. The CDR3 totals 17 residues. Germline V CDR1 and CDR2: MGHRA, YSYEKL. J gave up 9 bases and V 0 bases, and 8 bases lay outside the gene matches. The CDR3 sequence is CASSQDRTSGSNGIQYF. CDR3 nucleotide sequence: TGCGCCAGCAGCCAAGATAGGACTAGCGGGAGTAATGGCATTCAGTACTTC.

The genes are TRBV30 and TRBJ2-7, with 7 bases aligning to TRBD2. V lost 7 bases, J lost 5 bases, and 8 bases stayed unmatched. This CDR3 has 12 amino acids. Germline V CDR1 and CDR2: GTSNPN, SVGIG (reference sequence). The CDR3 DNA reads as TGTGCCTCTGCCCACGGGAGGAACGAGCAGTACTTC. As protein: CASAHGRNEQYF.

This clone was detected only a few times. The gene calls are TRBV7-8 and TRBJ1-2; D perhaps matches TRBD1 (5 bases). CDR3 length: 16 residues. Germline CDR1 is SGHVS and CDR2 is FQNEAQ. Trimming took 5 bases from V and 2 from J, leaving 18 bases between them. DNA for the CDR3: TGTGCCAGCAGCCTTATGGGGGTAGGGACCAACTATGGCTACACCTTC. It is translated as CASSLMGVGTNYGYTF.

The chain carries TRBV28 and TRBJ2-7, with D maybe TRBD2 (7 bases). CDR1 is MDHEN, CDR2 SYDVKM, per germline. CDR3 size: 15 residues. V was clipped by 7 bases and J by 4 bases, with 20 bases between them. For the CDR3, the DNA is TGTGCCAGCACCTCCCAAGGGGGGGCTCTATACGAGCAGTACTTC. Protein: CASTSQGGALYEQYF.

J is TRBJ2-3 and V is TRBV5-1; 9 nucleotides agree with TRBD1. Germline CDR1 SGHRS, CDR2 YFSETQ. CDR3 length: 15 amino acids. J gave up 1 base and V 3 bases, and 3 bases lay outside the gene matches. The DNA for the CDR3 is TGCGCCAGCAGCTCGGGACAGGGTGGCACAGATACGCAGTATTTT. Residues: CASSSGQGGTDTQYF.

The CDR3 region is CASSQDGGASSEQYF. The CDR3 DNA is TGCGCCAGCAGCCAAGATGGGGGGGCGAGTTCCGAGCAGTACTTC. The rearrangement links TRBV4-1 to TRBJ2-7, with D perhaps matching TRBD2 (7 bases). Germline-derived CDR1 and CDR2 are MGHRA and YSYEKL. With 0 bases removed from V and 6 bases from J, the gap between germline ends came to 15 bases. The CDR3 is 15 residues long.

This clone has a single count. The gene calls are TRBV14 and TRBJ1-3; the D is unclear. Germline V lookup: CDR1 SGHDN, CDR2 FVKESK. Trimming took 6 bases from V and 0 from J, leaving 9 bases between them. The length of the CDR3 is 14 residues. This chain's CDR3 is CASSYGSSGNTIYF. The CDR3 coding sequence is TGTGCCAGCAGTTACGGGAGCTCTGGAAACACCATATATTTT. Complete variable domain (other parts from reference TRBV14 and TRBJ1-3): EAGVTQFPSHSVIEKGQTVTLRCDPISGHDNLYWYRRVMGKEIKFLLHFVKESKQDESGMPNNRFLAERTGGTYSTLKVQPAELEDSGVYFCASSYGSSGNTIYFGEGSWLTVV.

This sequence joins TRBV7-3 and TRBJ2-5, with a weak D call TRBD1 (6 bases). This CDR3 contains 15 residues. V lost 2 bases and J 5 bases, leaving 15 bases between the germline ends. Germline values: CDR1 SGHTA, CDR2 FQGTGA. The CDR3 protein is CASSLQGPSGETQYF. CDR3 sequence (DNA): TGTGCCAGCAGCTTACAGGGGCCCTCAGGGGAGACCCAGTACTTC.